Below, 8 T cell receptor beta chains from the same sample are listed, as sequenced in a study of T cell clusters in autoimmune cytopenias. Each sample's input was 200 to 250 ng genomic DNA, 38,000 or so genome equivalents. TRB rearrangements were amplified by touch-down multiplex PCR with mixed TRB-A/B primers. TCRdb reprocessed the multiplex PCR reads and reports one entry per CDR3 protein, with no DNA. This table lists some 15,000 distinct CDR3 sequences. The sequenced sample was peripheral blood. The receptors were sampled from a human donor with an autoimmune cytopenia or autoimmune hepatitis (not recorded which).

This clonotype ranks as medium-sized in terms of frequency. The chain recombines TRBV29-1 with TRBJ1-2. The CDR3 runs 12 residues. Germline assignment: CDR1 SQVTM and CDR2 ANQGSEA. CDR3 amino acids: CSVWGGGYGYTF.

The V gene is TRBV5-1, the J gene TRBJ1-1; TCRdb picks TRBD1, but there is no DNA to check that call. The germline gives CDR1 SGHRS, CDR2 YFSETQ. The CDR3 has 14 amino acids. The CDR3 sequence is CASSLYRESTEAFF.

The rearrangement joins TRBV29-1 to TRBJ1-1; absent DNA, TCRdb's TRBD1 call cannot be checked. This CDR3 comprises 14 residues. Looked up from germline, CDR1 is SQVTM and CDR2 is ANQGSEA. The CDR3 reads CSAEKTGMNTEAFF.

The genes are TRBV27 and TRBJ2-1; TCRdb indicates TRBD1, and absent DNA this call remains unverified. Germline CDR1 MNHEY, CDR2 SMNVEV (reference sequence). This CDR3 has 15 amino acids. The CDR3 spells CASTRGQPHYNEQFF.

The chain combines TRBV12-5 with TRBJ1-2; the TCRdb call, TRBD1, lacks DNA for checking. CDR3 length: 16 amino acids. Germline loops: CDR1 LGHNT, CDR2 FRNRAP. The CDR3 loop is CASGLRSGEANYGYTF. Filled out from reference TRBV12-5 and TRBJ1-2, the complete variable domain reads DARVTQTPRHKVTEMGQEVTMRCQPILGHNTVFWYRQTMMQGLELLAYFRNRAPLDDSGMPKDRFSAEMPDATLATLKIQPSEPRDSAVYFCASGLRSGEANYGYTFGSGTRLTVV.

This clonotype registers medium-sized by frequency. The chain links TRBV19 to TRBJ2-1. This CDR3 is 13 amino acids long. Germline V gene data show CDR1 as LNHDA and CDR2 as SQIVND (reference sequence). The CDR3 loop is CASSIGPINEQFF. The full variable domain, its missing parts supplied by reference TRBV19 and TRBJ2-1, is DGGITQSPKYLFRKEGQNVTLSCEQNLNHDAMYWYRQDPGQGLRLIYYSQIVNDFQKGDIAEGYSVSREKKESFPLTVTSAQKNPTAFYLCASSIGPINEQFFGPGTRLTVL.

The V gene is TRBV7-9, the J gene TRBJ1-3; TCRdb lists TRBD1, though no DNA is available to test this call. CDR3 size: 16 residues. Germline V CDR1 and CDR2: SEHNR, FQNEAQ (reference sequence). The CDR3: CASSLGRGRSGNTIYF.

The chain has TRBV13 and TRBJ2-1; TCRdb outputs TRBD2, but without DNA this stays unchecked. The length of the CDR3 is 19 residues. From germline, CDR1 is PRHDT and CDR2 FYEKMQ (reference sequence). This chain's CDR3 is CASSSIETSGSLYYSEQFF.